The source of this T cell receptor beta chain is a study of cytomegalovirus exposure and HLA in healthy donors. Turning to the study itself: The roughly 100 million unique TCR beta sequences, from about 179 million T cells, were found by an earlier analysis.

This CDR3 region has 12 residues. The junction had 3 bases not matched to a gene; V was cut back by 4 bases and J by 6 bases. Germline loops: CDR1 SGHVT, CDR2 SQSDAQ. The primer mix had 60 Vbeta and 13 Jbeta primers. The table came from immunoSEQ multiplex PCR; TCRdb's copy has only in-frame clones and leaves some out. The repertoire has roughly 130,000 clones, 8.5% of them found once; the top ten carry around 5.5%. The sample comprised PBMCs. The clonotype originates from a man aged 40-49 years in good health and CMV-seronegative. The chain combines TRBV7-4 with TRBJ2-7, with TRBD1 matching over 7 bases. DNA of the CDR3: TGTGCCAGCAGCTGGTACAGGGGCGAGCAGTACTTC. This encodes CASSWYRGEQYF.